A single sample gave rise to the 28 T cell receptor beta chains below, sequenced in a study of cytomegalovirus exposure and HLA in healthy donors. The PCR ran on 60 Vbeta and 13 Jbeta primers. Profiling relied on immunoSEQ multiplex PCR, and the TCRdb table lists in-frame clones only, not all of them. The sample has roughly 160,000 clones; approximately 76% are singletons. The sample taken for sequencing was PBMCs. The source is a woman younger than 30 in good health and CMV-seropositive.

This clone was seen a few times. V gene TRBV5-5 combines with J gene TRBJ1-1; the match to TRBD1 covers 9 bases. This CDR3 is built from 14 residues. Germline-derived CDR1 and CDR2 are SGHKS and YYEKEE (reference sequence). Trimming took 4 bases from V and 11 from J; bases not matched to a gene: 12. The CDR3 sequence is CASSITGGSNRAFF. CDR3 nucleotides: TGTGCCAGCAGCATAACAGGGGGCTCGAACCGGGCTTTCTTT.

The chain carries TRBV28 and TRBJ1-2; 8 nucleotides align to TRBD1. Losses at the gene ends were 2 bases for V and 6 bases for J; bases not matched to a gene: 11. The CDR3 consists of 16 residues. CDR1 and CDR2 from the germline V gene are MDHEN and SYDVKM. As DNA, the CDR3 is TGTGCCAGCAGTTTAGCGCCCGGGGCAGGGGGCAATGGCTACACCTTC. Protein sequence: CASSLAPGAGGNGYTF.

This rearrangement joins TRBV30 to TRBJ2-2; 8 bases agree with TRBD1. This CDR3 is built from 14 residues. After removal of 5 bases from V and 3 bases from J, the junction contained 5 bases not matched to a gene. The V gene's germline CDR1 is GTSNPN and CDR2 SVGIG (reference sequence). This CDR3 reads CAWEGTGDTGELFF. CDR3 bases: TGTGCCTGGGAAGGGACAGGCGACACCGGGGAGCTGTTTTTT.

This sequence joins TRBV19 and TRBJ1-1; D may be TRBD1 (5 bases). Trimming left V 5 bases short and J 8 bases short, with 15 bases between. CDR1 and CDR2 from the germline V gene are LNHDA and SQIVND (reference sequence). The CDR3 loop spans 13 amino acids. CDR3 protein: CASSVGVGGEAFF. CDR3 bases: TGTGCCAGTAGTGTAGGCGTCGGGGGGGAAGCTTTCTTT.

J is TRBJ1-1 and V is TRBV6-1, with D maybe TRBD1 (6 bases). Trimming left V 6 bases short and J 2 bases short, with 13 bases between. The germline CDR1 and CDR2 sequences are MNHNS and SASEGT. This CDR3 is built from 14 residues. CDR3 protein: CASSLAGDNTEAFF. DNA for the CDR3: TGTGCCAGCAGCCTGGCAGGGGATAACACTGAAGCTTTCTTT.

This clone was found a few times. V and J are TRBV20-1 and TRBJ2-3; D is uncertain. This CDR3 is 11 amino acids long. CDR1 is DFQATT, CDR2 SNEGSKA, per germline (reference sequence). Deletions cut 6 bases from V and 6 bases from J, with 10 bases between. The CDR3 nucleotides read TGCAGTGCAGAAATTGAGGATACGCAGTATTTT. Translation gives CSAEIEDTQYF.

CDR3 sequence reads: CASSQETGLNTGELFF. The CDR3 DNA follows: TGTGCCAGCAGCCAAGAGACAGGTCTGAACACCGGGGAGCTGTTTTTT. The chain links TRBV4-2 to TRBJ2-2; D is possibly TRBD1 (6 bases). The V and J ends lost 0 bases and 1 base respectively, with 9 bases between them. This CDR3 has 16 amino acids. Germline V gene data show CDR1 as LGHNA and CDR2 as YNFKEQ.

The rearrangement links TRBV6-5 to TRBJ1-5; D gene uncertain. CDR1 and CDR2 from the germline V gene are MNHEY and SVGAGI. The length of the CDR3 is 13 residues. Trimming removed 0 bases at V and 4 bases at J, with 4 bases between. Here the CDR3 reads CASSYSLNQPQHF. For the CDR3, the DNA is TGTGCCAGCAGTTACTCGCTAAATCAGCCCCAGCATTTT.

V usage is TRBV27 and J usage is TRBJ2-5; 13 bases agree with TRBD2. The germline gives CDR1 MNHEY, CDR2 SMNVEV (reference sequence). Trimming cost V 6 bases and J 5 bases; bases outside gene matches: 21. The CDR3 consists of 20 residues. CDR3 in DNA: TGTGCCAGCAGGGGAGAGAAGTCCGGACTAGCGGGGGCCCCCCATGAGACCCAGTACTTC. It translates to CASRGEKSGLAGAPHETQYF.

CDR3 sequence reads: CASSPGLAEQYF. CDR3 DNA sequence: TGTGCCAGCAGCCCTGGCCTAGCGGAGCAGTACTTC. V and J are TRBV7-9 and TRBJ2-7, with a possible D match to TRBD2 (6 bases). Germline CDR1 reads SEHNR; CDR2 reads FQNEAQ (reference sequence). The CDR3 spans 12 residues. V was trimmed by 5 bases and J by 7 bases, leaving 12 bases between them. The full variable domain, rest sourced from reference TRBV7-9 and TRBJ2-7, is DTGVSQNPRHKITKRGQNVTFRCDPISEHNRLYWYRQTLGQGPEFLTYFQNEAQLEKSRLLSDRFSAERPKGSFSTLEIQRTEQGDSAMYLCASSPGLAEQYFGPGTRLTVT.

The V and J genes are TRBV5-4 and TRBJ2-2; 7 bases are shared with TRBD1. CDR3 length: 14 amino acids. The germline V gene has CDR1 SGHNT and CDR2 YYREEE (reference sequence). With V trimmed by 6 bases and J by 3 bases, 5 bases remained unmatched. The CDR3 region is CASMTDRYTGELFF. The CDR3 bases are TGTGCCAGCATGACGGACAGGTACACCGGGGAGCTGTTTTTT.

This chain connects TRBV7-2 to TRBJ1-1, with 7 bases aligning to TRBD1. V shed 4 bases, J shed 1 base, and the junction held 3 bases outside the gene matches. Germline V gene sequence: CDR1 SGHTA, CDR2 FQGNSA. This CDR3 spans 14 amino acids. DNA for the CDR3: TGTGCCAGCAGCTCCACAGGGGAGAACACTGAAGCTTTCTTT. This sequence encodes CASSSTGENTEAFF.

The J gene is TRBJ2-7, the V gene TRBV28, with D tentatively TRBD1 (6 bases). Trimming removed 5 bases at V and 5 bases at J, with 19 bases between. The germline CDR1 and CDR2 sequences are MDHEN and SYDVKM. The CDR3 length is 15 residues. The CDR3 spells CASSPIRGSLNEQYF. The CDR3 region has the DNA TGTGCCAGCAGTCCAATAAGGGGGTCTTTAAACGAGCAGTACTTC.

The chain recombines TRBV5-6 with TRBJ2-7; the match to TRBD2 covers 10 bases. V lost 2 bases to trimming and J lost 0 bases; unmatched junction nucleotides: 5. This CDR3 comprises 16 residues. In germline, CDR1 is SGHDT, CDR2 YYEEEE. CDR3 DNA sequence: TGTGCCAGCAGCTTCGGACTAGCGGAGAGCTCCTACGAGCAGTACTTC. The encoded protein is CASSFGLAESSYEQYF.

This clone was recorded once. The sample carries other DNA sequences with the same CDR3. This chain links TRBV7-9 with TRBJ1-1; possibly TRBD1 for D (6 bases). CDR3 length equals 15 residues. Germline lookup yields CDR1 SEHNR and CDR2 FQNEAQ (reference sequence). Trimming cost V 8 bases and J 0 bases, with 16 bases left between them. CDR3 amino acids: CASSPRGLMNTEAFF. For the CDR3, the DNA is TGTGCCAGCTCACCCAGGGGTCTGATGAACACTGAAGCTTTCTTT.

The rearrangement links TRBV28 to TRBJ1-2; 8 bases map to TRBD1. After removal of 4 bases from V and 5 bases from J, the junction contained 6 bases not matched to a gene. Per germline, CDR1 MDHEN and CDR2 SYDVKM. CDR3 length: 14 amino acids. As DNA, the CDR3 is TGTGCCAGCAGTTCTCGGACAGGGATATATGGCTACACCTTC. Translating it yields CASSSRTGIYGYTF.

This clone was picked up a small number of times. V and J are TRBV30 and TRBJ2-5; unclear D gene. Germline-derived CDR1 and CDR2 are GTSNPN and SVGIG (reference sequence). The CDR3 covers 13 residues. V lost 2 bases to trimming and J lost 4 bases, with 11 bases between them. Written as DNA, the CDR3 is TGTGCCTGGAGTATCAGTGCTGTAGAGACCCAGTACTTC. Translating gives CAWSISAVETQYF.

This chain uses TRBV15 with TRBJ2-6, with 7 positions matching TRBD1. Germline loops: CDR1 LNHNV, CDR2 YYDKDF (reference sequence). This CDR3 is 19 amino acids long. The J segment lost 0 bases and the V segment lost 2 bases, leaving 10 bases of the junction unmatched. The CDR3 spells CATSRTWGTEDSGANVLTF. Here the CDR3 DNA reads TGTGCCACCAGCAGAACGTGGGGGACAGAGGACTCTGGGGCCAACGTCCTGACTTTC.

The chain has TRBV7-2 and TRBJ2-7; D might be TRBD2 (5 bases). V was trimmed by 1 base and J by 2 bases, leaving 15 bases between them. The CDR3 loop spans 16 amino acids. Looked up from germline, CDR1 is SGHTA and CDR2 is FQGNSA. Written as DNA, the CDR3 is TGTGCCAGCAGCTTAGTGGGCAGGACTCTTACCTACGAGCAGTACTTC. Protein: CASSLVGRTLTYEQYF. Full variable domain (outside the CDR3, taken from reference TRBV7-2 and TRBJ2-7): GAGVSQSPSNKVTEKGKDVELRCDPISGHTALYWYRQSLGQGLEFLIYFQGNSAPDKSGLPSDRFSAERTGGSVSTLTIQRTQQEDSAVYLCASSLVGRTLTYEQYFGPGTRLTVT.

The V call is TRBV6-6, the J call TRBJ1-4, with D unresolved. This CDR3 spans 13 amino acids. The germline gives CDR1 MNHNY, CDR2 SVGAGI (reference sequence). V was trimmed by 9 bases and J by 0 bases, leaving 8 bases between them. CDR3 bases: TGTGCCAGTACCGGGGCAACTAATGAAAAACTGTTTTTT. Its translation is CASTGATNEKLFF.

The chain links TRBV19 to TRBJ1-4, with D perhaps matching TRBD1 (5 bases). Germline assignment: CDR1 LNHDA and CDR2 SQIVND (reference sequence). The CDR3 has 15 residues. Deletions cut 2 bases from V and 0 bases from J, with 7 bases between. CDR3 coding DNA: TGTGCCAGTAGTATACGGGGGGCAACTAATGAAAAACTGTTTTTT. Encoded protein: CASSIRGATNEKLFF.

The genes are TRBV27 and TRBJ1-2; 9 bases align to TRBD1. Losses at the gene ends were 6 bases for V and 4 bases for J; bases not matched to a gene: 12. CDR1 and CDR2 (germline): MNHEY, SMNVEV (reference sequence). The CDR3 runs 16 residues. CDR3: CASRTTGGSRVYGYTF. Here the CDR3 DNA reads TGTGCCAGCAGGACGACAGGGGGAAGTCGTGTCTATGGCTACACCTTC.

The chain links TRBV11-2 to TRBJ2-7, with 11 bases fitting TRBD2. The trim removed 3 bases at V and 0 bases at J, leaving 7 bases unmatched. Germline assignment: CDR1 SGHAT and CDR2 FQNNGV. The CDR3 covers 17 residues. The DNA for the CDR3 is TGTGCCAGCAGCTTTTCGATACTAGCGGGGGTCTCCTACGAGCAGTACTTC. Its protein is CASSFSILAGVSYEQYF.

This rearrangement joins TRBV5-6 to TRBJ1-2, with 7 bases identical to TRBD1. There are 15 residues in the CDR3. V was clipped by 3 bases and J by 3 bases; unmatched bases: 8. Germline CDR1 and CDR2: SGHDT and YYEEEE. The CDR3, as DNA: TGTGCCAGCAGCTCGGGACAGACGCGATACTATGGCTACACCTTC. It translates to CASSSGQTRYYGYTF.

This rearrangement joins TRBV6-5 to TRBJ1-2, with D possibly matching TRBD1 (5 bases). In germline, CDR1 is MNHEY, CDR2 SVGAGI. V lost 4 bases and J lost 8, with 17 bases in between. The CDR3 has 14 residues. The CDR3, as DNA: TGTGCCAGCAGTTGGGGCGAACCCAGCCACGGCTACACCTTC. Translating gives CASSWGEPSHGYTF.

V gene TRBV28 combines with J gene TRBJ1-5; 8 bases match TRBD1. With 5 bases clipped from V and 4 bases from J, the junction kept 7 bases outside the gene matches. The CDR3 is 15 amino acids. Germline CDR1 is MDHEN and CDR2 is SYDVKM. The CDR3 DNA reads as TGTGCCAGCAGTAGTGGACAGGGCCCTAATCAGCCCCAGCATTTT. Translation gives CASSSGQGPNQPQHF.

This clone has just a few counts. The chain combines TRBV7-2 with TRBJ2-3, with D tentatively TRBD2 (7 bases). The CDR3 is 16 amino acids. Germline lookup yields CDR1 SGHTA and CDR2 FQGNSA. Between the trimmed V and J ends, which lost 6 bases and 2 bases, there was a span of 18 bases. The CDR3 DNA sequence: TGTGCCAGCAGTCAACGGGGGGCTCATTTCACAGATACGCAGTATTTT. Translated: CASSQRGAHFTDTQYF.

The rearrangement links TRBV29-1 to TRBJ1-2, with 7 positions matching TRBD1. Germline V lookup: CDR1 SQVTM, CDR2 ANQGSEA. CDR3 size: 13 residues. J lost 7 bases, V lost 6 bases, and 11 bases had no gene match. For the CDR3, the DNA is TGCAGCGTCGTGAGGGGGCTTTCAGGTGGCTACACCTTC. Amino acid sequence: CSVVRGLSGGYTF. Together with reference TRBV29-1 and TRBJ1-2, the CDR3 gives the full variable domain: SAVISQKPSRDICQRGTSLTIQCQVDSQVTMMFWYRQQPGQSLTLIATANQGSEATYESGFVIDKFPISRPNLTFSTLTVSNMSPEDSSIYLCSVVRGLSGGYTFGSGTRLTVV.